This TCR beta chain was sequenced in a study of vaccination and CD4 T cells after COVID-19. Sequencing of cultured CD4+ T cell DNA used the Oncomine TCR Beta short-read assay. Via MiXCR, TCRdb re-called the PCR reads, giving one row per CDR3 protein. There are 15,000 to 20,000 distinct CDR3 sequences in the sample; roughly 55% occur only once, and around a sixth lies in the top ten. The treatment denotes: approximately 9-day PBMC culture with coronavirus spike peptide pools or control peptides (ViraFEST assay). Worth noting for this clonotype: As yet, its antigen is unknown.

The CDR3 consists of 13 residues. V lost 4 bases to trimming and J lost 6 bases; unmatched junction nucleotides: 5. Germline loops: CDR1 LNHDA, CDR2 SQIVND (reference sequence). The sample was CD4+ T cells from blood, cultured in vitro, taken before SARS-CoV-2 vaccination. This clonotype originated in a human donor who had recovered from COVID-19. This chain links TRBV19 with TRBJ2-7; TRBD1 matches 8 bases. CDR3: CASSRTGWGEQYF. The CDR3 DNA reads TGTGCCAGTAGTAGGACAGGGTGGGGCGAGCAGTACTTC.